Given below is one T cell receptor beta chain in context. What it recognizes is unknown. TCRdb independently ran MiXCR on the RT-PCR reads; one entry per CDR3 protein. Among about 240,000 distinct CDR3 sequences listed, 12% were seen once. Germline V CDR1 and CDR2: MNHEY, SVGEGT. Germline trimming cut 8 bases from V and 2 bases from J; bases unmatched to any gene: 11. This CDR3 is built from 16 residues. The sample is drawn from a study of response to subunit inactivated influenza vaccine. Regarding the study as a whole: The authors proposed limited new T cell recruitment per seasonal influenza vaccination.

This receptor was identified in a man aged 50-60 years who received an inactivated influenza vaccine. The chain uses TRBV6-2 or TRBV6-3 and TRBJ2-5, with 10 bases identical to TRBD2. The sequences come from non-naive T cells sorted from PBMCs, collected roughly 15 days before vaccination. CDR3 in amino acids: CASGRASSGGQETQYF. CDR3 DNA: TGTGCCAGCGGGAGGGCCTCTAGCGGGGGACAAGAGACCCAGTACTTC.